The 12 T cell receptor beta chains listed next were all sequenced from one sample in a study of blood T cell repertoires in COVID-19. The table came from immunoSEQ multiplex PCR; TCRdb's copy has only in-frame clones and leaves some out. The table has 140,000 to 150,000 clones, about 90% seen once. The sequenced material came from peripheral blood. Source of these receptors: a woman between 50 and 59 years old with acute or convalescent COVID-19.

The table lists this clone with a count of one. The chain joins TRBV10-3 to TRBJ1-2; D gene ambiguous. Germline loops: CDR1 ENHRY, CDR2 SYGVKD. Trimming shortened V by 2 bases and J by 0 bases, and 13 bases separated the two germline ends. This CDR3 region has 16 residues. DNA of the CDR3: TGTGCCATCAGTGAGCTACAGTATTTAGCTAACTATGGCTACACCTTC. Translation gives CAISELQYLANYGYTF.

This chain links TRBV6-5 with TRBJ2-2, with 7 bases identical to TRBD2. V lost 2 bases, J lost 5 bases, and 8 bases stayed unmatched. The CDR3 contains 16 residues. Per germline, CDR1 MNHEY and CDR2 SVGAGI. The CDR3 spells CASSYKQGGRTGELFF. CDR3 DNA: TGTGCCAGCAGTTACAAGCAGGGCGGGAGAACCGGGGAGCTGTTTTTT.

V is TRBV7-9 and J is TRBJ1-1; 8 bases are a match to TRBD1. Unmatched junction bases numbered 9, after V lost 0 bases and J lost 6 bases. Looked up from germline, CDR1 is SEHNR and CDR2 is FQNEAQ (reference sequence). The CDR3 has 16 amino acids. The CDR3 coding sequence is TGTGCCAGCAGCTTAGCCCTCGGACAGGGTAGCGCTGAAGCTTTCTTT. Its protein is CASSLALGQGSAEAFF.

As DNA, the CDR3 is TGTGCCAGCAGCCAAGCGGGAGGGCCCCCCACCGGGGAGCTGTTTTTT. It yields the protein CASSQAGGPPTGELFF. The V call is TRBV5-4, the J call TRBJ2-2, with 10 bases identical to TRBD2. Germline loops: CDR1 SGHNT, CDR2 YYREEE (reference sequence). The CDR3 is 16 amino acids. The junction had 7 bases not matched to a gene; V was cut back by 4 bases and J by 4 bases.

The chain is built from TRBV7-2 and TRBJ2-1, with D tentatively TRBD2 (5 bases). The CDR3 loop spans 15 amino acids. Trimming pared 5 bases from V and 5 bases from J, leaving 16 bases between. The V gene's germline CDR1 is SGHTA and CDR2 FQGNSA. The CDR3 nucleotides read TGTGCCAGCAGCCTTAGCGCGCGTTGGAACAATGAGCAGTTCTTC. It yields the protein CASSLSARWNNEQFF.

V and J are TRBV5-6 and TRBJ1-2, with a tentative D call TRBD1 (6 bases). Germline V gene data show CDR1 as SGHDT and CDR2 as YYEEEE. Trimming took 3 bases from V and 3 from J, leaving 18 bases between them. CDR3 length: 16 residues. CDR3 loop: CASSSQTGRVYYGYTF. CDR3 bases: TGTGCCAGCAGCTCCCAGACAGGAAGGGTATACTATGGCTACACCTTC.

CDR3 loop: CASSLGSEGANVLTF. The CDR3 DNA follows: TGCGCCAGCAGCTTGGGATCAGAAGGGGCCAACGTCCTGACTTTC. The rearrangement uses TRBV5-1 and TRBJ2-6, with D unresolved. CDR3 length equals 15 residues. Germline V CDR1 and CDR2: SGHRS, YFSETQ. Trimming removed 0 bases at V and 4 bases at J, with 8 bases between.

V gene TRBV5-1 combines with J gene TRBJ2-7; 9 bases fit TRBD2. V was clipped by 4 bases and J by 5 bases; unmatched bases: 10. CDR1 and CDR2 from the germline V gene are SGHRS and YFSETQ. The CDR3 length is 15 residues. CDR3 amino acids: CASSQIAGVGDEQYF. The CDR3 region has the DNA TGCGCCAGCAGCCAGATAGCGGGAGTAGGTGACGAGCAGTACTTC.

The rearrangement links TRBV5-1 to TRBJ1-6; D gene unclear. The CDR3 consists of 14 residues. CDR1 and CDR2 (germline): SGHRS, YFSETQ. Trimming left V 0 bases short and J 9 bases short, with 10 bases between. The CDR3 spells CASSLGQRTSPLHF. DNA for the CDR3: TGCGCCAGCAGCTTGGGCCAGCGGACTTCACCCCTCCACTTT. The whole variable domain, remainder taken from reference TRBV5-1 and TRBJ1-6, is KAGVTQTPRYLIKTRGQQVTLSCSPISGHRSVSWYQQTPGQGLQFLFEYFSETQRNKGNFPGRFSGRQFSNSRSEMNVSTLELGDSALYLCASSLGQRTSPLHFGNGTRLTVT.

This clone was seen just once. This chain uses TRBV18 with TRBJ1-5, with TRBD1 matching 7 bases. The CDR3 totals 16 residues. The junction had 7 bases not matched to a gene; V was cut back by 5 bases and J by 0 bases. Germline V gene data show CDR1 as KGHSH and CDR2 as LQKENI. CDR3 DNA sequence: TGTGCCAGCTCATCGACAGGGACTTATAGCAATCAGCCCCAGCATTTT. Its protein is CASSSTGTYSNQPQHF.

The chain combines TRBV18 with TRBJ1-1; 12 bases agree with TRBD1. V lost 3 bases to trimming and J lost 0 bases; unmatched junction nucleotides: 8. There are 18 residues in the CDR3. Germline values: CDR1 KGHSH, CDR2 LQKENI. CDR3 sequence reads: CASSPQPGQGALNTEAFF. For the CDR3, the DNA is TGTGCCAGCTCACCGCAACCGGGACAGGGGGCCTTGAACACTGAAGCTTTCTTT.

The chain is built from TRBV6-1 and TRBJ2-1; perhaps TRBD2 as D (6 bases). The CDR3 length is 16 residues. Germline CDR1 and CDR2: MNHNS and SASEGT. V was clipped by 0 bases and J by 0 bases, with 9 bases between them. The CDR3 region is CASSEAGGGSYNEQFF. The CDR3 DNA sequence: TGTGCCAGCAGTGAAGCGGGGGGTGGCTCCTACAATGAGCAGTTCTTC.